This TCR beta chain appears in the sequencing data of a study of blood T cell repertoires in COVID-19. Study-wide context: T cells, B-cell-depleted T cells, or PBMCs supplied cDNA or gDNA.

The protocol was immunoSEQ multiplex PCR, while the TCRdb copy is restricted to in-frame clones and leaves out a portion. Of some 230,000 clones listed, roughly four fifths are singletons. Participants had their cohort set by participant-reported clinical history. The CDR3 runs to 14 residues. CDR1 is MGHRA, CDR2 YSYEKL, per germline. Trimming removed 6 bases at V and 5 bases at J, with 13 bases between. The receptor was derived from a woman in her forties with acute COVID-19. Input material: PBMCs or T cells enriched from blood (not recorded which). The chain carries TRBV4-1 and TRBJ1-4, with a weak D call TRBD1 (5 bases). The CDR3 loop reads CASRVGGSNEKLFF. The CDR3 bases are TGCGCCAGCAGGGTGGGGGGATCAAATGAAAAACTGTTTTTT.